The 9 T cell receptor beta chains below were found in one sample sequenced in a study of neurological immune-mediated disorders (dated by TCRdb to between 2018 and 2020). Library method: 5' RACE. Reads for this sample came from an Illumina HiSeq 2500. The public sequencing data were trimmed at Q25 with fastp and processed into clonotypes with MiXCR by TCRdb, which kept only in-frame beta chains. Rows merge per CDR3 protein into single entries with the most common DNA and genes. Across this sample there are 45,000 to 50,000 distinct CDR3 sequences, with 4.5% seen only once. In total, the top ten clones hold approximately 5.7% of the sample. The sequencing sample was made of PBMCs. These receptors all stem from a woman aged 60-75 years with multiple sclerosis.

There are many counts of this clonotype. This chain connects TRBV6-2 or TRBV6-3 to TRBJ2-1, with 9 bases lining up with TRBD2. Unmatched junction bases numbered 12, after V lost 7 bases and J lost 5 bases. The germline V gene encodes CDR1 MNHEY and CDR2 SVGEGT. This CDR3 contains 16 residues. The CDR3 here is CASTPGAGGPNNEQFF. As DNA, the CDR3 is TGTGCCAGCACCCCAGGAGCGGGGGGTCCCAACAATGAGCAGTTCTTC.

This clonotype was observed at least ten times. The chain joins TRBV12-3 or TRBV12-4 to TRBJ1-6; D might be TRBD1 (6 bases). Trimming took off 8 bases at V and 5 bases at J, with 13 bases between the two ends. The CDR3 spans 14 residues. DNA for the CDR3: TGTGCCAGCGAGTCCGGGACACATAATTCACCCCTCCACTTT. Protein sequence: CASESGTHNSPLHF.

Many counts were recorded for this clonotype. The V call is TRBV10-3, the J call TRBJ2-3, with 9 nucleotides matching TRBD2. V shed 5 bases, J shed 4 bases, and the junction held 10 bases outside the gene matches. Germline V gene data show CDR1 as ENHRY and CDR2 as SYGVKD. This CDR3 is built from 16 residues. CDR3 protein: CAISPLGSGSSDTQYF. The CDR3 DNA follows: TGTGCCATCAGTCCCTTGGGTAGCGGGAGCTCAGATACGCAGTATTTT.

This rearrangement joins TRBV12-3 or TRBV12-4 to TRBJ2-1; no clear D gene. Trimming pared 3 bases from V and 7 bases from J, leaving 7 bases between. This CDR3 has 12 residues. The CDR3 region is CASSLYANEQFF. The CDR3, as DNA: TGTGCCAGCAGTTTGTATGCAAATGAGCAGTTCTTC.

The gene calls are TRBV20-1 and TRBJ2-2; D ambiguous. Looked up from germline, CDR1 is DFQATT and CDR2 is SNEGSKA (reference sequence). The CDR3 spans 13 residues. The ends were cut back, 2 bases at V and 2 bases at J, with 6 bases in the middle. CDR3 loop: CSARPSNTGELFF. The CDR3 DNA follows: TGCAGTGCTAGACCATCCAACACCGGGGAGCTGTTTTTT.

This clonotype was seen ten or more times. The genes are TRBV7-6 and TRBJ2-3; D might be TRBD1 (6 bases). This CDR3 comprises 16 residues. Germline lookup yields CDR1 SGHVS and CDR2 FNYEAQ. Trimming left V 2 bases short and J 3 bases short, with 15 bases between. CDR3 coding DNA: TGTGCCAGCAGCTTACCCCCACAGGGATCTACAGATACGCAGTATTTT. Translation: CASSLPPQGSTDTQYF. The full variable domain, in which reference TRBV7-6 and TRBJ2-3 provide the parts outside the CDR3, is GAGVSQSPRYKVTKRGQDVALRCDPISGHVSLYWYRQALGQGPEFLTYFNYEAQQDKSGLPNDRFSAERPEGSISTLTIQRTEQRDSAMYRCASSLPPQGSTDTQYFGPGTRLTVL.

This clonotype was found a few times. The V call is TRBV12-3 or TRBV12-4, the J call TRBJ2-5; D is perhaps TRBD2 (6 bases). The CDR3 sequence is 13 residues long. The V end lost 3 bases, the J end lost 5 bases, and 10 bases lay between the germline ends. The CDR3 nucleotides are TGTGCCAGCAGTTTGGCGGGATTGGAGACCCAGTACTTC. It specifies CASSLAGLETQYF.

Ten or more counts support this clonotype. The CDR3 DNA is TGCGCCAGCAGCTTGGGACAGTTTGAAGCTTTCTTT. Its translation: CASSLGQFEAFF. The V and J genes are TRBV5-1 and TRBJ1-1; a weak D match, TRBD1 (5 bases). This CDR3 is 12 amino acids long. V was trimmed by 0 bases and J by 7 bases, leaving 7 bases between them. Looked up from germline, CDR1 is SGHRS and CDR2 is YFSETQ.

This clonotype appeared many times. The J gene is TRBJ2-3, the V gene TRBV18; no definite D call. The CDR3 loop spans 15 amino acids. CDR1 is KGHSH, CDR2 LQKENI, per germline. Trimming left V 3 bases short and J 1 base short, with 11 bases between. The CDR3 DNA is TGTGCCAGCTCACCCACATCAGCACGCACAGATACGCAGTATTTT. It specifies CASSPTSARTDTQYF.